What follows describes a single T cell receptor beta chain. This specimen comes from a study of T cell changes during pregnancy in multiple sclerosis. The germline V gene encodes CDR1 KGHSH and CDR2 LQKENI. The V gene lost 0 bases and the J gene lost 8 bases, with 20 bases spanning the gap. The CDR3 length is 17 residues. Clones were read by immunoSEQ multiplex PCR, and TCRdb kept only the in-frame ones, dropping some. The table records more than 90,000 clones, 91% of them present only once. This TCR was recovered from a female donor with multiple sclerosis, enrolled in a pregnancy study. The starting material was peripheral blood, obtained in the second trimester of pregnancy. The chain recombines TRBV18 with TRBJ2-1; a possible D gene is TRBD2 (6 bases). CDR3 residues: CASSPPAWTKLSDEQFF. The CDR3 bases are TGTGCCAGCTCACCACCGGCATGGACTAAACTCTCCGATGAGCAGTTCTTC.